This T cell receptor (beta chain) came from a study of neoadjuvant anti-PD-1 for oral cavity cancer. Study in general: Before surgery, most patients got three to four biweekly 3 mg/kg nivolumab doses. Patients without progression received a fourth nivolumab dose around day 43, then surgical resection on days 50-56.

Sequenced by immunoSEQ multiplex PCR; TCRdb stores in-frame clones only, minus some. In the table there are about 68,000 clones, 80% to 90% of which are singletons. This CDR3 has 14 amino acids. With 0 bases removed from V and 3 bases from J, the gap between germline ends came to 10 bases. Germline V gene data show CDR1 as SGHDT and CDR2 as YYEEEE. Time point indicated: after neoadjuvant nivolumab, at surgical resection. The sequence came from a person between 35 and 79 years old with oral cavity squamous cell carcinoma. Here the sequenced sample was PBMCs, taken after nivolumab (anti-PD-1) treatment. The rearrangement links TRBV5-6 to TRBJ2-7, with D perhaps TRBD1 or TRBD2 (5 bases each). CDR3 sequence (DNA): TGTGCCAGCAGCTTGGTGGGACCGCTCTACGAGCAGTACTTC. The encoded protein is CASSLVGPLYEQYF.